The entry below gives a single TCR beta chain sequence along with its context. The target of this receptor is not known. No quality values exist for individual bases; no much larger clone is one base distant. This sample stems from a study of blood T cell repertoires in COVID-19 (TCRdb year 2020). Turning to the overall study: Samples covering the acute and convalescent phases of COVID-19 were provided by collaborators in the United States, Italy and Spain. The material from the prospective study consisted of cDNA or gDNA derived from T cells, B-cell-depleted T cells, or PBMCs. The dataset comprised deeply sampled blood TCRbeta repertoires from subjects exposed to, actively infected with, or recovered from COVID-19. The repertoires were released in a freely available public database intended as a resource for research on the immune response to SARS-CoV-2. The samples were drawn from two sources: the first 160 participants of the ongoing ImmuneRACE study, and over 950 subjects contributed by 6 global collaborators. Sample metadata almost always included a de-identified subject ID, COVID-19 status, age in years and sex. Where HLA class I and class II types were available, the types were taken from metadata supplied by the sample provider, not from assay-based typing. General study outcomes and caveats: How much clinical and demographic metadata was included differed by source and by participant, and the metadata was provided uncurated.

Taken from the germline V gene, the CDR1 and CDR2 loops are MGHRA and YSYEKL. The CDR3 sequence holds 14 residues, the cysteine and phenylalanine included. The retained sequence is limited to the CDR3, 42 bases, with the frame set at the first base. Collaborating institutions collected whole blood in K2EDTA tubes following their own protocols. For TCRbeta analysis, collaborators shipped samples as frozen whole blood, isolated PBMCs, or DNA extracted from either of those sample types. TCRbeta CDR3 regions were amplified from genomic DNA by means of the immunoSEQ Assay, a bias-controlled multiplex PCR. For the original study's pipeline: Nucleated cell counts per sample were estimated from amplification of reference gene primers within the assay. To quantify the absolute abundance of each unique TCRbeta CDR3 rearrangement, sequence reads were collapsed and filtered. For each sample, productive Simpson clonality was calculated by taking the square root of Simpson's diversity index across productive rearrangements. TCRdb re-hosts the immuneACCESS table, in-frame sequences only. Its copies lack some clones; in the studies checked, an unresolved V gene accounts for under half of them, and the cause for the rest is not known. Clone size and the V and J calls come from that table; the DNA yielded D and trimming. The sample table shows 90,000 or so clones, and over 75% are seen once. The ten largest clones add up to roughly 25% of the sample.

The sequence was obtained from a man at least 80 years old with active or convalescent COVID-19. The sequence links TRBV4-1 to TRBJ1-2; 5 matching bases give a weak D call of TRBD1. The sequencing input was peripheral blood. This receptor has the CDR3 CTLWGSRANYGYTF. At the DNA level, the sequence is TGCACTCTCTGGGGCTCCCGCGCTAACTATGGCTACACCTTC.